This TCR beta chain was captured by sequencing in a study of blood T cell repertoires in COVID-19 (dated by TCRdb to between 2020 and 2021). The study in broad terms: The collaborator samples originated in the United States, Italy and Spain and spanned the acute and convalescent phases of COVID-19. The prospective study material was composed of cDNA or gDNA derived from T cells, B-cell-depleted T cells, or PBMCs. Subjects who had been exposed to COVID-19, were actively infected with it, or had recovered from it provided the deeply sampled blood TCRbeta repertoires that made up the dataset. The repertoires were released in a freely available public database intended as a resource for research on the immune response to SARS-CoV-2. The samples were drawn from two sources: the first 160 participants of the ongoing ImmuneRACE study, and 1,000 to 1,500 subjects contributed by 6 global collaborators. The sample metadata nearly always contained a de-identified subject ID, COVID-19 status, age in years and sex. HLA class I and class II types, where available, came from metadata supplied by the sample provider rather than from assay-based typing.

The full study reports these points: How much clinical and demographic metadata was included differed by source and by participant, and the metadata was provided uncurated.

TCRbeta CDR3 regions were amplified from genomic DNA by means of the immunoSEQ Assay, a bias-controlled multiplex PCR. The authors' analysis ran thus. Within the assay, amplification of reference gene primers was used to estimate how many nucleated cells each sample contained. To quantify the absolute abundance of each unique TCRbeta CDR3 rearrangement, sequence reads were collapsed and filtered. For each sample, productive Simpson clonality was calculated as the square root of Simpson's diversity index across productive rearrangements. TCRdb stores this immuneACCESS table with in-frame sequences only. Part of the clones is absent; in the studies checked, under half of the shortfall reflects unresolved V genes, and no reason is known for the rest. For V, J and clone size, that table is used; D and trimming come from the DNA. The sample profile shows approximately 120,000 clones; around 89% of them were found once. The top ten clones comprise about a fifth of the sample.

Note on this clone: No cognate antigen has been identified for it. The sample holds no much larger clone one base away, and base qualities are not on file.

The collaborating institutions used their own protocols to collect whole blood in K2EDTA tubes. Collaborator samples were shipped for TCRbeta analysis as frozen whole blood, isolated PBMCs, or DNA extracted from either sample type. Sequencing was performed on peripheral blood. The sequence was obtained from a human donor with acute or convalescent COVID-19. The donor label of this sample is uncertain.

The CDR3 reads CASDAGGYSNQPQHF. The sequence in DNA is TGTGCCAGCGACGCAGGGGGGTATAGCAATCAGCCCCAGCATTTT. The chain links TRBV7-9 with TRBJ1-5, and 7 junction bases match TRBD1. Trimming accounts for 8 bases at V and 0 bases at J, while the number of junction bases matched to no gene is 7. The germline V gene (reference sequence) yields SEHNR for CDR1 and FQNEAQ for CDR2. The CDR3 runs 15 amino acids, cysteine and phenylalanine included. CDR3 DNA is the only sequence kept; it has 45 bases, read in frame from the first base.